These T cell receptor beta chains were read from a single sample in a study of blood T cells in healthy people across ages. TCRdb itself ran the 5' RACE reads through MiXCR, one entry per CDR3 protein. The sample records about 1,400,000 distinct CDR3 sequences, roughly 59% being singletons. The sample was blood. The receptors were sampled from a man between 18 and 35 years old in good health. Both conserved end residues are part of each CDR3. A D gene is named only where the DNA matches it firmly. Clone size is not always given. Where it is, it says once, few, many or a class for expanded clones.

D gene,J gene,V gene,clone size,CDR3 DNA,CDR3 protein
TRBD1,TRBJ2-3,TRBV7-9,many,TGTGCCAGCAGCTATGGACAGGGCGTGACAGATACGCAGTATTTT,CASSYGQGVTDTQYF
TRBD1,TRBJ2-7,TRBV6-5,NA,TGTGCCAGCAGTTATTACCACGGGACAGGTTCTTATGAGCAGTACTTC,CASSYYHGTGSYEQYF
TRBD1,TRBJ2-1,TRBV11-3,NA,TGTGCCAGCAGTTTACGGACCTCAGGGGGCTACAATGAGCAGTTCTTC,CASSLRTSGGYNEQFF
NA,TRBJ1-2,TRBV29-1,few,TGCAGCGTTCGCTGGACTAGTGGCTACACCTTC,CSVRWTSGYTF
TRBD2,TRBJ2-5,TRBV12-3/TRBV12-4,NA,TGTGCCAGCAGCCCGGGACTAGCGGATAAAGAGACCCAGTACTTC,CASSPGLADKETQYF
NA,TRBJ2-4,TRBV2,NA,TGTGCCAGCAGTGAAGATTGGTACATTCAGTACTTC,CASSEDWYIQYF
NA,TRBJ2-7,TRBV12-3/TRBV12-4,NA,TGTGCCAGCAGGGAGCCAGGGACACACGAGCAGTACTTC,CASREPGTHEQYF
TRBD1,TRBJ2-1,TRBV7-2,NA,TGTGCCAGCAGCCAAAGGGACAGCGTTTACAATGAGCAGTTCTTC,CASSQRDSVYNEQFF
NA,TRBJ2-2,TRBV20-1,NA,TGCAGTGCTAGAGATGAAGCGGACACCGGGGAGCTGTTTTTT,CSARDEADTGELFF
TRBD1,TRBJ2-1,TRBV13,NA,TGTGCCAGCAGGCGTTTAGGGACAGAAACTGAGCAGTTCTTC,CASRRLGTETEQFF
TRBD1,TRBJ2-7,TRBV5-6,once,TGTGCCAGCAGCTTGGATCCTACAGGGGGCTACGAGCAGTACTTC,CASSLDPTGGYEQYF
TRBD1,TRBJ1-6,TRBV2,NA,TGTGCCAGAGCTTCCGGGACAGGGGGCATTGCACCCCTCCACTTT,CARASGTGGIAPLHF
NA,TRBJ1-2,TRBV7-8,once,TGTGCCAGCAGCTTATTGGGATTAGCTAACTATGGCTACACCTTC,CASSLLGLANYGYTF
TRBD2,TRBJ2-7,TRBV27,NA,TGTGCCAGCAGACCACTAGCGGGAGAAGGTTACGAGCAGTACTTC,CASRPLAGEGYEQYF